This T cell receptor (beta chain) was captured in a study of radiotherapy plus CTLA-4 blockade in lung cancer. The repertoire was sequenced with immunoSEQ multiplex PCR; TCRdb's copy has only in-frame clones and lacks some. The sample holds tens of thousands of clones, over 65% seen once. This receptor was taken from a human donor with non-small cell lung cancer who had stable disease on radiotherapy plus ipilimumab. The sequencing here drew on peripheral blood, taken from a patient treated with radiotherapy plus ipilimumab.

For the CDR3, the DNA is TGTGCCAGCAGCTTAAATCCGAGCTCCTACAATGAGCAGTTCTTC. As protein: CASSLNPSSYNEQFF. This chain joins TRBV5-6 and TRBJ2-1; D is uncertain. The CDR3 totals 15 residues. Germline CDR1 SGHDT, CDR2 YYEEEE. The V end lost 2 bases, the J end lost 0 bases, and 9 bases lay between the germline ends.